This TCR beta chain was documented in a study of blood T cells in healthy people across ages. Overall study: Template switching recovered approximately one barcoded beta molecule for every two T cells.

Remarks on this clonotype: Its specificity is unknown.

The second PCR ran about 6 to 12 cycles with a sample-barcoded 5' primer and J-beta primers. TCRdb re-derived calls from the 5' RACE reads in MiXCR, one entry per CDR3 protein. The profile shows about 1.4 million distinct CDR3 sequences, 59% of them singletons. General study results and limits: Diversity estimates from one million T cells were considered underestimates. The study found more naive CD4+ cells and higher diversity in long-lived than aged donors.

No fewer than 6 micrograms of total RNA were isolated from every sample. The CDR3 is 14 amino acids. CDR1 and CDR2 (germline): SNHLY, FYNNEI. V lost 8 bases and J 10 bases, leaving 24 bases between the germline ends. The rearrangement links TRBV2 to TRBJ2-7; maybe TRBD1 (6 bases). Material: blood. The clonotype was recovered from a man younger than 35 in good health. The DNA of the CDR3 is TGTGCCAGCTATACGACAGGTTCTCGAGAGGCCCAGTACTTC. Its translation: CASYTTGSREAQYF.